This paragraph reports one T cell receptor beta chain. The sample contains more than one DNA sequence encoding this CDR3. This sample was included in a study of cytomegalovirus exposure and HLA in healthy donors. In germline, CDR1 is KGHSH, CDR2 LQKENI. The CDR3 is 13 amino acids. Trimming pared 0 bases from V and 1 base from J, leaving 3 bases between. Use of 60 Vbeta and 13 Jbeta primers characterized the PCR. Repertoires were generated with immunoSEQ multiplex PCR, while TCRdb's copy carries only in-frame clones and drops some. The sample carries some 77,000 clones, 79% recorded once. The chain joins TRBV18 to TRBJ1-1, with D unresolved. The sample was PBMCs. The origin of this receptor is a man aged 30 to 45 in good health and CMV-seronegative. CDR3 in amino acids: CASSPPGNTEAFF. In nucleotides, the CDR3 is TGTGCCAGCTCACCACCCGGGAACACTGAAGCTTTCTTT. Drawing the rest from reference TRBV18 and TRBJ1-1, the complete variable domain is NAGVMQNPRHLVRRRGQEARLRCSPMKGHSHVYWYRQLPEEGLKFMVYLQKENIIDESGMPKERFSAEFPKEGPSILRIQQVVRGDSAAYFCASSPPGNTEAFFGQGTRLTVV.